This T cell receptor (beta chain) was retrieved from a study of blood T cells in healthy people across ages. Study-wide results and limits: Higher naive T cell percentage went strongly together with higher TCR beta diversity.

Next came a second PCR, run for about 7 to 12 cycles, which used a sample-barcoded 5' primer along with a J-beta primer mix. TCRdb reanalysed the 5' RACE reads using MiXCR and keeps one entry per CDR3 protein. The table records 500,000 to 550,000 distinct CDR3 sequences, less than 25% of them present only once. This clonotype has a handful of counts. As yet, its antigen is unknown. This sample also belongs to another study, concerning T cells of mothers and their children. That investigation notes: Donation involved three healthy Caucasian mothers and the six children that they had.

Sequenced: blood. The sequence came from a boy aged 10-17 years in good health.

DNA of the CDR3: TGTGCCAGCAGCTTGGGACCAGCTGGCTACAATGAGCAGTTCTTC. Protein product: CASSLGPAGYNEQFF. This chain joins TRBV7-8 and TRBJ2-1, with D perhaps assigned TRBD1 or TRBD2 (5 bases each). Germline loops: CDR1 SGHVS, CDR2 FQNEAQ. With 3 bases removed from V and 3 bases from J, the gap between germline ends came to 12 bases. The CDR3 sequence is 15 residues long.